The present TCR beta chain was sequenced within a study of cytomegalovirus exposure and HLA in healthy donors. Findings of the study overall: It was about 150 TCR beta chains that were listed as cytomegalovirus-associated.

Using immunoSEQ multiplex PCR, the repertoire was profiled, and TCRdb retains in-frame clones only, with some absent. The table has over 200,000 clones, 88% seen once. A word on this clone: No antigen is known for it.

Trimming cost V 2 bases and J 1 base, with 11 bases left between them. The CDR3 runs to 15 residues. Germline assignment: CDR1 KGHSH and CDR2 LQKENI. The chain is built from TRBV18 and TRBJ1-2; D is perhaps TRBD1 (6 bases). The receptor was isolated from a woman younger than 30 in good health and CMV-seronegative. Sequencing was carried out using PBMCs. CDR3 amino acids: CASSPALGGNYGYTF. CDR3 DNA: TGTGCCAGCTCACCAGCGCTAGGGGGTAACTATGGCTACACCTTC.